These 24 T cell receptor beta chains came from one sample sequenced in a study of post-analysis software for immune sequencing data. No antigen has been assigned to these receptors. The study, taken as a whole, reports: About five TRBV segments appeared more often in patients than in controls, and TRBV5-6, TRBV5-1 and TRBV20-1 were among these.

Sequencing libraries made from TCR beta cDNA carried unique molecular identifiers. Each CDR3 protein gets one entry after TCRdb re-called the PCR reads with MiXCR. The sample holds approximately 360,000 distinct CDR3 sequences; 30% to 45% are singletons and the top ten take roughly an eighth. Material for sequencing was blood. All receptors come from a girl aged 5-17 years with multiple sclerosis.

Concerning this clonotype itself: Germline is not matched at one junction end, which may reflect a read error. This chain's CDR3 is CANSDRQWANTEAFF. The CDR3 nucleotides are TGTGCCAACAGTGACAGACAGTGGGCGAACACTGAAGCTTTCTTT. The gene calls are TRBV6-1 and TRBJ1-1; the D gene is possibly TRBD1 (5 bases). CDR1 is MNHNS, CDR2 SASEGT, per germline. CDR3 length equals 15 residues.

This chain uses TRBV7-2 with TRBJ2-1; D remains ambiguous. CDR3 size: 13 residues. Germline V gene sequence: CDR1 SGHTA, CDR2 FQGNSA. Trimming pared 0 bases from V and 6 bases from J, leaving 6 bases between. The CDR3 loop is CASSLAYSNEQFF. The DNA of the CDR3 is TGTGCCAGCAGCTTAGCGTACAGCAATGAGCAGTTCTTC.

The chain has TRBV18 and TRBJ2-1, with 9 nucleotides matching TRBD1. This CDR3 contains 15 residues. Germline CDR1 reads KGHSH; CDR2 reads LQKENI. J was trimmed by 2 bases and V by 2 bases; bases with no gene match: 1. CDR3 residues: CASSPDRGTYNEQFF. CDR3 coding DNA: TGTGCCAGCTCACCAGACAGGGGGACCTACAATGAGCAGTTCTTC.

The V call is TRBV5-1, the J call TRBJ2-7, with 8 positions matching TRBD2. CDR3 length: 15 amino acids. The V segment lost 4 bases and the J segment 0 bases; nucleotides outside the gene matches: 6. Germline-derived CDR1 and CDR2 are SGHRS and YFSETQ. The CDR3 nucleotides read TGCGCCAGCAGCAGAGCCGGGACTAGCTCCTACGAGCAGTACTTC. Encoded protein: CASSRAGTSSYEQYF.

Only a few counts were recorded for this clonotype. The chain links TRBV4-1 to TRBJ1-2; D call uncertain. Trimming cost V 0 bases and J 0 bases, with 14 bases left between them. Germline V CDR1 and CDR2: MGHRA, YSYEKL. The CDR3 is made up of 17 amino acids. In DNA, the CDR3 is TGCGCCAGCAGCCAAGATGGGAACAGACCCACTAACTATGGCTACACCTTC. Translated: CASSQDGNRPTNYGYTF.

The V gene is TRBV12-3 or TRBV12-4, the J gene TRBJ2-6; 7 bases line up with TRBD1. With 4 bases clipped from V and 0 bases from J, the junction kept 9 bases outside the gene matches. The CDR3 runs 18 residues. CDR3 nucleotides: TGTGCCAGCAGTTGGACAGGTTTGGGTAACTCTGGGGCCAACGTCCTGACTTTC. This encodes CASSWTGLGNSGANVLTF.

This clonotype was detected a few times. The gene calls are TRBV20-1 and TRBJ2-1; 8 bases match TRBD1. Per germline, CDR1 DFQATT and CDR2 SNEGSKA (reference sequence). V was pared by 5 bases and J by 7 bases, with 4 bases of the junction left unmatched. The CDR3 sequence is 12 residues long. CDR3 residues: CSAGQGGNEQFF. The CDR3 coding sequence is TGCAGTGCTGGACAGGGCGGTAATGAGCAGTTCTTC.

This clonotype was observed a handful of times. The rearrangement links TRBV9 to TRBJ1-2; TRBD1 is a possible D gene (5 bases). Germline V gene sequence: CDR1 SGDLS, CDR2 YYNGEE. V lost 4 bases to trimming and J lost 2 bases, with 9 bases between them. This CDR3 comprises 13 residues. CDR3 nucleotides: TGTGCCAGCAGCACACGGGGGAACTATGGCTACACCTTC. Protein sequence: CASSTRGNYGYTF.

There are a few counts of this clonotype. This sequence joins TRBV14 and TRBJ1-1; 7 bases are shared with TRBD1. This CDR3 has 17 residues. Trimming took 0 bases from V and 4 from J; bases not matched to a gene: 11. Germline assignment: CDR1 SGHDN and CDR2 FVKESK. The CDR3 protein is CASSQDGGQTFLTEAFF. In DNA, the CDR3 is TGTGCCAGCAGCCAAGATGGGGGACAGACATTCCTCACTGAAGCTTTCTTT.

In this sample, this clonotype turned up many times. The CDR3 bases are TGTGCCAGCAATTCTCTCGGTAAAAAACTGTTTTTT. It translates to CASNSLGKKLFF. The chain couples TRBV12-3 or TRBV12-4 to TRBJ1-4; no reliable D call. The CDR3 consists of 12 residues. Deletions cut 7 bases from V and 9 bases from J, with 12 bases between.

This clonotype was seen more than once but under ten times. The genes are TRBV29-1 and TRBJ2-5, with TRBD1 as a possible D gene (5 bases). The end of the DNA fits TRBJ2-7 better, so the J call may be wrong. This CDR3 comprises 15 residues. Germline lookup yields CDR1 SQVTM and CDR2 ANQGSEA. The CDR3 coding sequence is TGCAGCGCTACAGGAATCTATGGGCTAGTGGGCGAGCAGTACTTC. Residues: CSATGIYGLVGEQYF.

This clonotype was observed a few times. The chain is built from TRBV5-1 and TRBJ2-2; D gene ambiguous. Germline assignment: CDR1 SGHRS and CDR2 YFSETQ. Trimming took off 0 bases at V and 8 bases at J, with 11 bases between the two ends. The CDR3 covers 14 residues. The CDR3 DNA reads as TGCGCCAGCAGCTTGGATCCGGGTTGGGGGGAGCTGTTTTTT. Translating it yields CASSLDPGWGELFF.

V gene TRBV12-3 or TRBV12-4 combines with J gene TRBJ1-1; D remains unclear. The length of the CDR3 is 13 residues. V was clipped by 3 bases and J by 3 bases, with 8 bases between them. The CDR3 coding sequence is TGTGCCAGCAGTTTGGAGGCGCACACTGAAGCTTTCTTT. This gives the protein CASSLEAHTEAFF.

In its sample, this clonotype was seen a few times. The rearrangement links TRBV5-5 to TRBJ2-3; 11 positions agree with TRBD2. The ends lost 3 bases at V and 2 bases at J; junction bases unmatched: 5. Germline V lookup: CDR1 SGHKS, CDR2 YYEKEE (reference sequence). The CDR3 is 16 amino acids. The CDR3 nucleotides read TGTGCCAGCAGCTCTTCTAGCGGGGGGCCCACAGATACGCAGTATTTT. Encoded protein: CASSSSSGGPTDTQYF.

This chain uses TRBV12-3 or TRBV12-4 with TRBJ2-4, with D uncertain. V lost 6 bases and J lost 7, with 7 bases in between. This CDR3 contains 11 residues. Here the CDR3 reads CASRTRNIQYF. DNA for the CDR3: TGTGCCAGCAGGACACGGAACATTCAGTACTTC.

There are many counts of this clonotype. The V and J genes are TRBV20-1 and TRBJ2-5; 10 bases align to TRBD1. CDR1 DFQATT and CDR2 SNEGSKA come from the germline V gene (reference sequence). The CDR3 length is 12 residues. V was clipped by 6 bases and J by 5 bases; unmatched bases: 3. CDR3 protein: CSAPGQGETQYF. CDR3 DNA sequence: TGCAGTGCACCGGGACAGGGGGAGACCCAGTACTTC.

The rearrangement uses TRBV5-1 and TRBJ2-1; D is unresolved. Trimming shortened V by 1 base and J by 0 bases, and 11 bases separated the two germline ends. Germline CDR1 reads SGHRS; CDR2 reads YFSETQ. CDR3 length: 16 amino acids. The CDR3 coding sequence is TGCGCCAGCAGCTTGTTCGGAAAGAGCTCCTACAATGAGCAGTTCTTC. This translates into CASSLFGKSSYNEQFF.

This clonotype has ten or more counts. The rearrangement links TRBV12-3 or TRBV12-4 to TRBJ2-3, with D uncertain. The V end lost 6 bases, the J end lost 6 bases, and 7 bases lay between the germline ends. The CDR3 totals 11 residues. As DNA, the CDR3 is TGTGCCAGCAGCCCCCTGGATACGCAGTATTTT. Translation gives CASSPLDTQYF.

The chain couples TRBV5-6 to TRBJ2-1, with 7 bases that match TRBD1. CDR3 length equals 20 residues. Trimming took 0 bases from V and 4 from J; bases not matched to a gene: 19. CDR1 and CDR2 from the germline V gene are SGHDT and YYEEEE. CDR3 DNA sequence: TGTGCCAGCAGCTTGGGTACATTTTTTCGACCGGGACAGTTTTACAATGAGCAGTTCTTC. It codes for CASSLGTFFRPGQFYNEQFF.

Remarks on this clonotype: One end of the junction does not line up with germline, which may come from a read error. J is TRBJ2-1 and V is TRBV28; TRBD2 matches at 9 bases. The germline V gene has CDR1 MDHEN and CDR2 SYDVKM. The CDR3 has 15 residues. CDR3 DNA sequence: TGCGCCGCCAGAAAGCGGGGGGCCGAATCCGATGAGCAGTTCTTC. It codes for CAARKRGAESDEQFF.

The chain employs TRBV4-1 and TRBJ1-2, with 7 bases that match TRBD1. Trimming cost V 1 base and J 7 bases; bases outside gene matches: 9. This CDR3 comprises 15 residues. CDR1 is MGHRA, CDR2 YSYEKL, per germline. The CDR3 sequence: CASSQGDRVDGGYTF. In DNA, the CDR3 is TGCGCCAGCAGCCAAGGCGACAGGGTGGATGGTGGCTACACCTTC.

Worth noting for this clonotype: The germline gene is not matched at one end of the junction; a read error may be the cause. The V and J genes are TRBV7-2 and TRBJ1-2; D not resolved. This CDR3 comprises 13 residues. The germline gives CDR1 SGHTA, CDR2 FQGNSA. CDR3 in amino acids: CACSDGRQYGYTF. CDR3 nucleotides: TGTGCCTGCAGCGATGGTCGGCAATATGGCTACACCTTC.

This clonotype was detected a few times. The chain joins TRBV4-2 to TRBJ2-7, with TRBD2 matching 7 bases. The germline V gene has CDR1 LGHNA and CDR2 YNFKEQ. The CDR3 sequence is 16 residues long. V lost 1 base to trimming and J lost 4 bases; unmatched junction nucleotides: 10. CDR3 protein: CASSQGGRGGAYEQYF. The CDR3 DNA reads TGTGCCAGCAGCCAAGGCGGCCGCGGGGGTGCGTACGAGCAGTACTTC.

In regard to this clonotype: A read error may account for a junction end that differs from germline. The CDR3 is CASSLMTSLHEQCF. The CDR3 bases are TGTGCCAGCAGCTTAATGACTTCCCTCCACGAGCAGTGCTTC. The genes are TRBV7-9 and TRBJ2-4; no definite D call. The CDR3 is 14 residues long. CDR1 and CDR2 from the germline V gene are SEHNR and FQNEAQ (reference sequence).